The 17 T cell receptor beta chains given below trace back to one sample, sequenced in a study of T cell repertoires in cytomegalovirus infection. For these receptors, no antigen is known. MiXCR was run by TCRdb on the reads, yielding one entry per CDR3 protein. The sample yields around 770,000 distinct CDR3 sequences, 25% to 30% seen once. The sequenced sample was cultured CD8+ T cells from PBMCs, obtained from culture after CMV antigen stimulation. Source of these receptors: a human donor in good health (CMV status not recorded). Some clones in this sample may be carry-over from other donors' samples.

This chain uses TRBV6-6 with TRBJ2-1; 11 nucleotides align to TRBD2. The CDR3 loop spans 17 amino acids. V was pared by 6 bases and J by 10 bases, with 17 bases of the junction left unmatched. Germline V gene sequence: CDR1 MNHNY, CDR2 SVGAGI (reference sequence). In DNA form, the CDR3 reads TGTGCCAGCAGCCATACTCTAGGGACTAGCGGTGCCGACGAGCAGTTCTTC. Amino acids: CASSHTLGTSGADEQFF.

This clonotype occurred a few times. The V call is TRBV6-5, the J call TRBJ2-3, with 12 bases identical to TRBD2. Looked up from germline, CDR1 is MNHEY and CDR2 is SVGAGI. The J segment lost 2 bases and the V segment lost 5 bases, leaving 8 bases of the junction unmatched. This CDR3 region has 17 residues. The CDR3 DNA reads TGTGCCAGCAGTCAAGACGGACTAGCGGGATTCACAGATACGCAGTATTTT. Translation gives CASSQDGLAGFTDTQYF.

This clonotype showed up many times. This chain connects TRBV27 to TRBJ1-5; no firm D call. This CDR3 is built from 12 residues. CDR1 is MNHEY, CDR2 SMNVEV, per germline (reference sequence). Trimming left V 8 bases short and J 4 bases short, with 9 bases between. CDR3 nucleotides: TGTGCCAGCCGTTCGGGGAATCAGCCCCAGCATTTT. Translation gives CASRSGNQPQHF.

This clonotype was counted between two and nine times. This chain connects TRBV7-9 to TRBJ1-1; D gene uncertain. This CDR3 spans 12 amino acids. In germline, CDR1 is SEHNR, CDR2 FQNEAQ (reference sequence). This chain's CDR3 is CAQANGSTEAFF. The CDR3 DNA follows: TGTGCACAAGCGAATGGGAGCACTGAAGCTTTCTTT.

The chain links TRBV6-6 to TRBJ1-2, with 7 nucleotides matching TRBD1. There are 13 residues in the CDR3. Germline V gene lookup returns CDR1 MNHNY and CDR2 SVGAGI (reference sequence). V dropped 2 bases and J dropped 10; count of bases not matched to a gene: 7. The CDR3, as DNA: TGTGCCAGCAGTTACGGGTCACAGGGGATCTACACCTTC. This codes for CASSYGSQGIYTF.

The genes are TRBV4-1 and TRBJ1-2; no definite D call. The CDR3 loop spans 13 amino acids. The V gene's germline CDR1 is MGHRA and CDR2 YSYEKL. Trimming cost V 1 base and J 6 bases, with 9 bases left between them. For the CDR3, the DNA is TGCGCCAGCAGCCAAGTAGGGAAGGATGGCTACACCTTC. It is translated as CASSQVGKDGYTF.

This clonotype was seen many times. The rearrangement joins TRBV7-8 to TRBJ2-7; D may correspond to TRBD1 or TRBD2 (5 bases each). The CDR3 has 22 residues. Trimming left V 4 bases short and J 0 bases short, with 34 bases between. Per germline, CDR1 SGHVS and CDR2 FQNEAQ. The CDR3 sequence is CASSWRRGGETTVITHSYEQYF. The CDR3 DNA sequence: TGTGCCAGCAGCTGGAGACGTGGGGGAGAGACGACAGTCATCACCCACTCCTACGAGCAGTACTTC.

Concerning this clonotype: An end of the junction does not agree with germline; a read error may underlie this. The chain joins TRBV12-3 or TRBV12-4 to TRBJ1-2; TRBD1 agrees at 9 bases. The CDR3 totals 21 residues. This chain's CDR3 is CANSFRKAAERTGDDVGGYTF. The CDR3, as DNA: TGTGCCAACAGTTTTCGGAAGGCCGCCGAACGGACAGGGGACGACGTGGGGGGCTACACCTTC.

The chain is built from TRBV27 and TRBJ1-1; D remains unclear. Trimming took 0 bases from V and 1 from J, leaving 6 bases between them. Germline V CDR1 and CDR2: MNHEY, SMNVEV (reference sequence). The CDR3 is made up of 14 amino acids. CDR3 residues: CASSLSPQNTEAFF. Here the CDR3 DNA reads TGTGCCAGCAGTTTATCGCCACAGAACACTGAAGCTTTCTTT.

The sample holds many counts of this clonotype. CDR3 nucleotide sequence: TGTGCCAGCAGCCATAAGCCCGGGACTAGCGGGGGGCCGTACCAAGAGACCCAGTACTTC. It encodes CASSHKPGTSGGPYQETQYF. The chain is built from TRBV7-2 and TRBJ2-5, with 15 bases fitting TRBD2. The germline V gene has CDR1 SGHTA and CDR2 FQGNSA. The CDR3 extends over 20 amino acids. V dropped 5 bases and J dropped 0; count of bases not matched to a gene: 13.

This clonotype was recorded a few times. The V gene is TRBV6-1, the J gene TRBJ2-1; a possible D gene is TRBD2 (5 bases). V lost 0 bases and J lost 4, with 16 bases in between. CDR3 length: 17 amino acids. The germline V gene encodes CDR1 MNHNS and CDR2 SASEGT. In nucleotides, the CDR3 is TGTGCCAGCAGTGAAGCGGTTCGGGGAATACGTTACAATGAGCAGTTCTTC. Protein: CASSEAVRGIRYNEQFF.

The J gene is TRBJ1-1, the V gene TRBV7-9; tentatively, D is TRBD1 (5 bases). V dropped 5 bases and J dropped 11 bases, with 18 bases sitting between them. The V gene's germline CDR1 is SEHNR and CDR2 FQNEAQ (reference sequence). This CDR3 has 13 residues. CDR3 amino acids: CASSPRDRRNAFF. The CDR3 nucleotides read TGTGCCAGCAGCCCCCGGGACCGCCGGAACGCTTTCTTT.

This clonotype has a handful of counts. The chain links TRBV5-6 to TRBJ1-1, with TRBD1 matching 8 bases. With V trimmed by 2 bases and J by 0 bases, 6 bases remained unmatched. The CDR3 totals 16 residues. Germline V gives CDR1 SGHDT, CDR2 YYEEEE. The CDR3 DNA is TGTGCCAGCAGCTTTACATACAGGGGGATGAACACTGAAGCTTTCTTT. Its translation is CASSFTYRGMNTEAFF.

The chain uses TRBV29-1 and TRBJ2-2; the D is unclear. This CDR3 has 12 residues. Between the trimmed V and J ends, which lost 4 bases and 6 bases, there was a span of 9 bases. Germline-derived CDR1 and CDR2 are SQVTM and ANQGSEA. The CDR3, as DNA: TGCAGCGTTGCGGCGTCGGCCGGGGAGCTGTTTTTT. Amino acid sequence: CSVAASAGELFF.

The chain couples TRBV11-3 to TRBJ2-2; no definite D call. V lost 6 bases and J lost 8, with 10 bases in between. The CDR3 contains 12 residues. Germline CDR1 reads SGHNT; CDR2 reads YENEEA. CDR3 sequence (DNA): TGTGCCAGCAGTATGTTTGAAGGGGAGCTGTTTTTT. It is translated as CASSMFEGELFF. The full variable domain, rest sourced from reference TRBV11-3 and TRBJ2-2, is EAGVVQSPRYKIIEKKQPVAFWCNPISGHNTLYWYLQNLGQGPELLIRYENEEAVDDSQLPKDRFSAERLKGVDSTLKIQPAELGDSAVYLCASSMFEGELFFGEGSRLTVL.

This clonotype has just a few counts. The genes are TRBV6-1 and TRBJ1-2, with 7 positions matching TRBD1. V shed 9 bases and J 7 bases; nucleotides not matched to a gene: 8. The CDR3 runs to 12 residues. Germline assignment: CDR1 MNHNS and CDR2 SASEGT. The CDR3 nucleotides read TGTGCCAGTAAGACAGGGTTGAGTGGCTACACCTTC. Protein sequence: CASKTGLSGYTF.

The chain combines TRBV6-5 with TRBJ2-1, with 7 bases that match TRBD2. V was pared by 6 bases and J by 8 bases, with 4 bases of the junction left unmatched. This CDR3 has 12 residues. CDR1 MNHEY and CDR2 SVGAGI come from the germline V gene. In DNA form, the CDR3 reads TGTGCCAGCAGGTTGGGGGGGGATGAGCAGTTCTTC. Protein sequence: CASRLGGDEQFF.